This TCR beta chain stems from a study of T cell repertoires in aging, cancer and after chemotherapy (dated 2019 in TCRdb). Background for the entire study: The donors fell into six age groups ranging from 30 or younger to 70 or older, and each group had at least three individuals. Several million TCR reads were contained in the full dataset. Control TCR repertoires from healthy donors were recorded across several months to years, and re-sampling revealed clear clonal overlap. Alongside about 97 healthy donors serving as a reference group, the cohort included approximately 220 cancer patients, of whom roughly 92 had hematological cancers and about 130 had solid cancers. To examine immunoaging and T cell reconstitution after chemotherapy, the study profiled TCR beta repertoires in peripheral blood from healthy donors and cancer patients.

The CDR1 and CDR2 encoded by the germline V gene are SGHTA and FQGNSA. The CDR3 holds 15 amino acids from the cysteine to the phenylalanine. Here the CDR3 DNA is all that survives: 45 bases in frame from base 1. V is pruned by 4 bases and J by 5 bases, leaving 5 bases of the junction without a gene match. TCR beta rearrangements were amplified from genomic DNA isolated from peripheral blood, not from sorted cells or RNA. Overall study outcomes, separate from this receptor: In healthy donors, the decline in TCR diversity with age was mainly explained by loss of richness, whereas in cancer patients loss of evenness was also found to contribute. In both cancer cohorts, median generation probability rose over the chemotherapy interval, which suggests that the repertoire was reconstituted through rebound thymic output. The authors noted that the repertoire data do not allow conclusions about immunological memory after chemotherapy. Untreated patients with hematological or solid cancers showed significantly lower blood TCR diversity and higher clonality than age-matched healthy donors.

The sample holds many counts of this clonotype. Its antigen remains undetermined. No quality values exist for individual bases; no much larger clone is one base distant. Rearranged TRB sequences spanning V, D and J segments were amplified by multiplex touch-down PCR using a mixed TRB-A/B primer pool. Two consecutive PCR reactions with Phusion HS II polymerase added Illumina adapters and sample indices to the amplicons. The amplicons were purified from gel with the NucleoSpin Gel and PCR Clean-up kit and then assessed with Qubit and an Agilent 2100 Bioanalyzer. Sequencing of libraries was carried out on an Illumina MiSeq in 600-cycle, single-indexed, paired-end runs. On the study's bioinformatics: TRB sequences were processed with MiXCR versions 2.12 and 3.0.5. Each unique CDR3 nucleotide sequence was treated as one clone, and only productive sequences with two or more reads were kept. Shannon diversity, evenness, clonality (one minus evenness), and alpha-parameterized diversity profiles from alpha 0 to 5 were included as repertoire metrics. The IGoR algorithm was used to calculate generation probabilities for clones in the paired samples taken before and after chemotherapy. TCRdb took the public reads, trimmed them with fastp at Q25, ran MiXCR for clone calling and kept in-frame beta chains. Identical CDR3 proteins give one entry, which carries the most common genes and DNA. TCRdb, not the original authors, processed these V and J calls. This sample has some 5,000 distinct CDR3 sequences in its table, and around a fifth of those were observed once. About a tenth of the sample is held by the ten biggest clonotypes.

The sequence was collected from a human donor in good health. The donor label of this sample is uncertain. The chain employs TRBV7-2 and TRBJ2-2; TRBD1 fits 9 bases in the junction. The sequencing sample was made of blood. The sequence in DNA is TGTGCCAGCAGCTCGAGACAGGGGGGGACCGGGGAGCTGTTTTTT. This sequence encodes CASSSRQGGTGELFF.